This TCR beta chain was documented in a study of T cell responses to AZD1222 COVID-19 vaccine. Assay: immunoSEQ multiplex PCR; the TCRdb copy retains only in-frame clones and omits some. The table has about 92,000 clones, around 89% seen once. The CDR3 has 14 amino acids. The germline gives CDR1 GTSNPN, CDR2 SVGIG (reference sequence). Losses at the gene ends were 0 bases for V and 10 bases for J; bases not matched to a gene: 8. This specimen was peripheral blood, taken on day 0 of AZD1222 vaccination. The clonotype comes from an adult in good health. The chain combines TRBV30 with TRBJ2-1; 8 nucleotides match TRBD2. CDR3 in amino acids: CAWSVAGARQEQFF. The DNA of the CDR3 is TGTGCCTGGAGTGTAGCGGGGGCCCGTCAGGAGCAGTTCTTC.